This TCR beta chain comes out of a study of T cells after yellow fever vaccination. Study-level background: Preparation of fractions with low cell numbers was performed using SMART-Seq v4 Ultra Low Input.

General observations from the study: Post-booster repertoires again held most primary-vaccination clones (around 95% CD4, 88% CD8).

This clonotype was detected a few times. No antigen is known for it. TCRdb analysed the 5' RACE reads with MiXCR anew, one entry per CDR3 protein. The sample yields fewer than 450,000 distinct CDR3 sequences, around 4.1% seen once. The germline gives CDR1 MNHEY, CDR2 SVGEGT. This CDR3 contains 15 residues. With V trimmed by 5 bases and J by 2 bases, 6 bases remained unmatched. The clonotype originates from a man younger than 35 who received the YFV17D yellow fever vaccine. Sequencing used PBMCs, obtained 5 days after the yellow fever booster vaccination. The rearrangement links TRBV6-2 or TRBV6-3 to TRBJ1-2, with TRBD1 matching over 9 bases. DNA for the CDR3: TGTGCCAGCAGTGTACCCGGGACAGGGAACTATGGCTACACCTTC. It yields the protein CASSVPGTGNYGYTF.